The sequence of this TCR beta chain was determined in a study of blood T cell repertoires in COVID-19. Study as a whole: Whether acute or convalescent, the COVID-19 samples came from the United States, Italy and Spain.

The germline V gene has CDR1 PRHDT and CDR2 FYEKMQ (reference sequence). The junction had 6 bases not matched to a gene; V was cut back by 5 bases and J by 2 bases. The CDR3 extends over 16 amino acids. Authors' data handling: Quantification of nucleated cells was approximated via reference gene primer amplification. This table comes from immunoSEQ multiplex PCR, and its TCRdb copy is limited to in-frame clones, with some not included. V and J calls and clone size are as listed in that table; D and trimming were resolved from the DNA. The sample lists 200,000 to 250,000 clones; around 83% were seen once. While infection was still active, Seattle patients were enrolled and then followed longitudinally.

The rearrangement links TRBV13 to TRBJ2-3; 11 bases fit TRBD2. The receptor's source is a woman older than 75 with COVID-19, enrolled during active disease. Sequenced material: peripheral blood. In nucleotides, the CDR3 is TGTGCCAGCAGCGCCCGACTAGCGGGGCCCACAGATACGCAGTATTTT. This sequence encodes CASSARLAGPTDTQYF.